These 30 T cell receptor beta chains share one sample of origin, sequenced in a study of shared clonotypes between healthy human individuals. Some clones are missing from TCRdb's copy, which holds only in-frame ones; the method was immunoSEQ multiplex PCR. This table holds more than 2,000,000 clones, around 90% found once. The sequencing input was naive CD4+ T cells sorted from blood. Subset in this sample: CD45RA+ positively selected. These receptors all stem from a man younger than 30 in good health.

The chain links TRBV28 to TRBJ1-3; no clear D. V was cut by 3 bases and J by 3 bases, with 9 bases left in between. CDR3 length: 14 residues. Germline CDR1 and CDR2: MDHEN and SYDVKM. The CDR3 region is CASSFGVDGNTIYF. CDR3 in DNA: TGTGCCAGCAGTTTTGGGGTGGATGGAAACACCATATATTTT.

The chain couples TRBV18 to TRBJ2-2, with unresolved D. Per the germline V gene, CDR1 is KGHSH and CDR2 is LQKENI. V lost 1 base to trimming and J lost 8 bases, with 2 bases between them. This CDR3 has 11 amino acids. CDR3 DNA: TGTGCCAGCTCACCACGGGGGGAGCTGTTTTTT. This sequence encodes CASSPRGELFF.

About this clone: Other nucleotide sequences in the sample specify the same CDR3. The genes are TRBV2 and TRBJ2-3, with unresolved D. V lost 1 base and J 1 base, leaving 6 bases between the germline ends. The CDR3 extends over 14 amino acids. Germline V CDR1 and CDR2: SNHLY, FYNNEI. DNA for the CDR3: TGTGCCAGCAGTGAAGGAGCTCGCACAGATACGCAGTATTTT. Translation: CASSEGARTDTQYF.

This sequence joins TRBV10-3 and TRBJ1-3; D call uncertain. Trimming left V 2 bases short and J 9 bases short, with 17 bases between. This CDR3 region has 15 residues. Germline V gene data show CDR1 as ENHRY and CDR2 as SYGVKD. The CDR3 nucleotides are TGTGCCATCAGTGAGCGCGGGATCAGCGGGAGCACCATATATTTT. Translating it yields CAISERGISGSTIYF.

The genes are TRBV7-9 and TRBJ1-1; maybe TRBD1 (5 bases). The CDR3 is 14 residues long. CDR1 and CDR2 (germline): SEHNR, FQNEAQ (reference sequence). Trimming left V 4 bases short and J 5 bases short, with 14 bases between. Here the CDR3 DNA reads TGTGCCAGCAGCTCATACCAGGGTCCGACTGAAGCTTTCTTT. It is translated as CASSSYQGPTEAFF.

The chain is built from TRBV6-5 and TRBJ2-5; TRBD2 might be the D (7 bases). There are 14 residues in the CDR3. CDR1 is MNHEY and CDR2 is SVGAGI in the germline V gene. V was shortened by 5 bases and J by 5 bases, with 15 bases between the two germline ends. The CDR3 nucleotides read TGTGCCAGCAGTAGGACGGGGGGCCGGGAGACCCAGTACTTC. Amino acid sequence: CASSRTGGRETQYF.

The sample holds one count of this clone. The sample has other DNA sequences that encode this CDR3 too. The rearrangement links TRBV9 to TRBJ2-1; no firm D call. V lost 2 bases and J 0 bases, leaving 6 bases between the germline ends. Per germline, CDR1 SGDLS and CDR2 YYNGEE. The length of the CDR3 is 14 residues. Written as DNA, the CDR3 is TGTGCCAGCAGCGTCGCGAGCTCCTACAATGAGCAGTTCTTC. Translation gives CASSVASSYNEQFF. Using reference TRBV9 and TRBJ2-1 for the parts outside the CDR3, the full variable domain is DSGVTQTPKHLITATGQRVTLRCSPRSGDLSVYWYQQSLDQGLQFLIQYYNGEERAKGNILERFSAQQFPDLHSELNLSSLELGDSALYFCASSVASSYNEQFFGPGTRLTVL.

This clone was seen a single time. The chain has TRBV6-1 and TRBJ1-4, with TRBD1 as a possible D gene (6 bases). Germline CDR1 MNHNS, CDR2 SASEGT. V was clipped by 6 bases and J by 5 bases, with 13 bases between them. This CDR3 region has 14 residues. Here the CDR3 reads CASSGQSKNEKLFF. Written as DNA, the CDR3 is TGTGCCAGCAGCGGACAGAGTAAGAATGAAAAACTGTTTTTT.

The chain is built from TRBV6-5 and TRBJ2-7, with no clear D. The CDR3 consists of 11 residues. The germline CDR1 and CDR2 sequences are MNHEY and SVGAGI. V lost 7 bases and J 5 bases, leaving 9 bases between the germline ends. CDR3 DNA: TGTGCCAGCAATGTCCTACACGAGCAGTACTTC. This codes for CASNVLHEQYF.

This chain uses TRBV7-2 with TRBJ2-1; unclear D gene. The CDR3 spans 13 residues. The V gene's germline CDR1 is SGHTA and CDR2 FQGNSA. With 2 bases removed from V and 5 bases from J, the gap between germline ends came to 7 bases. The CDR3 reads CASSLRRDNEQFF. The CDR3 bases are TGTGCCAGCAGCTTAAGACGGGACAATGAGCAGTTCTTC. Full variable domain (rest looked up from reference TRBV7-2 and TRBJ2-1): GAGVSQSPSNKVTEKGKDVELRCDPISGHTALYWYRQSLGQGLEFLIYFQGNSAPDKSGLPSDRFSAERTGGSVSTLTIQRTQQEDSAVYLCASSLRRDNEQFFGPGTRLTVL.

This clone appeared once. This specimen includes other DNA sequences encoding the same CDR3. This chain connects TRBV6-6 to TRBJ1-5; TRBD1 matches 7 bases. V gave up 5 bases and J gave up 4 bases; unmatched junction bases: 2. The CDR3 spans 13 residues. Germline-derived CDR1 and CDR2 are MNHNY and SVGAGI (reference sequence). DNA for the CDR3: TGTGCCAGCAGTGCGACAGGGAATCAGCCCCAGCATTTT. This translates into CASSATGNQPQHF.

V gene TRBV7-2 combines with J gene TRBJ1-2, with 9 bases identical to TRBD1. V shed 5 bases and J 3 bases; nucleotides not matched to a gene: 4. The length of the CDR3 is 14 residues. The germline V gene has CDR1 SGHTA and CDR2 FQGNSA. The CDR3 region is CASSTRDRDYGYTF. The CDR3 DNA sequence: TGTGCCAGCAGCACCCGGGACAGGGACTATGGCTACACCTTC.

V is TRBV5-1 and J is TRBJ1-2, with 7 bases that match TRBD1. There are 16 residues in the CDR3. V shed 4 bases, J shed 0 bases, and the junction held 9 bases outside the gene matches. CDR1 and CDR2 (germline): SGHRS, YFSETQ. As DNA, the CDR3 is TGCGCCAGCAGCCCACCCGGGACAGCAGCTAACTATGGCTACACCTTC. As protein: CASSPPGTAANYGYTF. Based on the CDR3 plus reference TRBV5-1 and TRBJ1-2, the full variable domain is KAGVTQTPRYLIKTRGQQVTLSCSPISGHRSVSWYQQTPGQGLQFLFEYFSETQRNKGNFPGRFSGRQFSNSRSEMNVSTLELGDSALYLCASSPPGTAANYGYTFGSGTRLTVV.

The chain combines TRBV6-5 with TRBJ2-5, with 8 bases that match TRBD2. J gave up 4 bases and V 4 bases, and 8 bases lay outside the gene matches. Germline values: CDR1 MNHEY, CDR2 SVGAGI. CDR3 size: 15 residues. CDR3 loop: CASSLYSGVGETQYF. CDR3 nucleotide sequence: TGTGCCAGCAGTTTGTATAGCGGGGTGGGAGAGACCCAGTACTTC.

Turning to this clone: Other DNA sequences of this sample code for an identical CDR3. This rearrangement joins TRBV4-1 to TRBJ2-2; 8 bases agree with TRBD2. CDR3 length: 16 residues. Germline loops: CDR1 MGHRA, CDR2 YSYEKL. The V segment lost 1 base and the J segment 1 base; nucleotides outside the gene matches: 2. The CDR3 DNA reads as TGCGCCAGCAGCCAAGGGAGCGGGGGGAACACCGGGGAGCTGTTTTTT. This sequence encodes CASSQGSGGNTGELFF.

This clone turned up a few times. DNA for the CDR3: TGTGCCAGCAGCGCCCACAGGGCACAGGACACTGAAGCTTTCTTT. It yields the protein CASSAHRAQDTEAFF. The V and J genes are TRBV7-8 and TRBJ1-1; TRBD1 might be the D (6 bases). This CDR3 spans 15 amino acids. With 5 bases removed from V and 3 bases from J, the gap between germline ends came to 16 bases. Germline assignment: CDR1 SGHVS and CDR2 FQNEAQ.

CDR3 protein: CASSGLRGTSTDTQYF. The CDR3 DNA reads as TGTGCCAGCAGTGGGTTAAGGGGGACTAGCACAGATACGCAGTATTTT. The V call is TRBV2, the J call TRBJ2-3; either TRBD1 or TRBD2 may supply D (6 bases each). The V end was cut by 4 bases, the J end by 0 bases, with 14 bases between. The CDR3 has 16 residues. Per germline, CDR1 SNHLY and CDR2 FYNNEI.

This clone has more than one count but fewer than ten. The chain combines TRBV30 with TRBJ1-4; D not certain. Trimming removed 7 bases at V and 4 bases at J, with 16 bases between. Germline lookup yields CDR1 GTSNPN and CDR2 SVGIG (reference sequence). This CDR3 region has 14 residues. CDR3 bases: TGTGCCTCCCGTATGTGGGCAAATAATGAAAAACTGTTTTTT. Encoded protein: CASRMWANNEKLFF.

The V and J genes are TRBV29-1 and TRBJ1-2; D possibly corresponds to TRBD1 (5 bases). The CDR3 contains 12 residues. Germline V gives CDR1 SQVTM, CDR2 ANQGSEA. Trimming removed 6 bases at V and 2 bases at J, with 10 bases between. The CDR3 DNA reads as TGCAGCGTCCAGACAGCCAACTATGGCTACACCTTC. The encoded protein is CSVQTANYGYTF.

The chain's CDR3 is CASSYSSLGGTGELFF. The CDR3 nucleotides read TGTGCCAGCAGTTACTCCTCCTTAGGGGGGACCGGGGAGCTGTTTTTT. The chain links TRBV6-5 to TRBJ2-2, with D possibly called TRBD1 or TRBD2 (6 bases each). Germline V CDR1 and CDR2: MNHEY, SVGAGI. The CDR3 length is 16 residues. Trimming left V 0 bases short and J 5 bases short, with 13 bases between.

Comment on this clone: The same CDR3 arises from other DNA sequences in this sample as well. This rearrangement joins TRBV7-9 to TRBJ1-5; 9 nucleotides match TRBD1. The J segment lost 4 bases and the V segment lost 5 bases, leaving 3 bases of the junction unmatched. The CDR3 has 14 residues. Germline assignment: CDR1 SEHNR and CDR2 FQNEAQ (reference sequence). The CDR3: CASSTGTGNQPQHF. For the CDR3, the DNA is TGTGCCAGCAGCACTGGGACAGGGAATCAGCCCCAGCATTTT.

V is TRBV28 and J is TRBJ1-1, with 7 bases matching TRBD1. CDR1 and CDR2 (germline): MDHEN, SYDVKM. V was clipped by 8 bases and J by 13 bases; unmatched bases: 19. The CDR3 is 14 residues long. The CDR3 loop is CASGLQGGREKGFF. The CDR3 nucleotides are TGTGCCAGCGGACTTCAGGGGGGGCGTGAAAAGGGTTTCTTT.

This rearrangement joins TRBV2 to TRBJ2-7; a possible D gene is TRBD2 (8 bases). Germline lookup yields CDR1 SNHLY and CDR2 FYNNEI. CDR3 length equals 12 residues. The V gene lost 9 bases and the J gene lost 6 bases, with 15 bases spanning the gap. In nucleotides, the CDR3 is TGTGCCAGTCGGGAGGGGGCGGCCGAGCAGTACTTC. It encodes CASREGAAEQYF.

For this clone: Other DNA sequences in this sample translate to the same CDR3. The CDR3 DNA sequence: TGTGCCAGCTCACCCGGACAGGGGGGAGCCTACGAGCAGTACTTC. This translates into CASSPGQGGAYEQYF. The chain employs TRBV18 and TRBJ2-7, with 10 bases identical to TRBD1. The CDR3 is made up of 15 amino acids. The ends lost 3 bases at V and 2 bases at J; junction bases unmatched: 4. From germline, CDR1 is KGHSH and CDR2 LQKENI.

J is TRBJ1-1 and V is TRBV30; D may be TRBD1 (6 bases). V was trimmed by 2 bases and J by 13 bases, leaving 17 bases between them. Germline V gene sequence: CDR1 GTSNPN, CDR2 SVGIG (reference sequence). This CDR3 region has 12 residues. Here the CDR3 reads CAWSQGGRPDFF. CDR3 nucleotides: TGTGCCTGGAGTCAAGGGGGGCGCCCCGATTTCTTT.

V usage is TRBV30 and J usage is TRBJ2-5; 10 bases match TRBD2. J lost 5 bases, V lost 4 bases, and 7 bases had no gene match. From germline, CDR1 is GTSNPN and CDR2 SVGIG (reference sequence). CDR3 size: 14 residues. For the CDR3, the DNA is TGTGCCTGGACTAGCGGGGGAAAACGGGAGACCCAGTACTTC. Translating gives CAWTSGGKRETQYF.

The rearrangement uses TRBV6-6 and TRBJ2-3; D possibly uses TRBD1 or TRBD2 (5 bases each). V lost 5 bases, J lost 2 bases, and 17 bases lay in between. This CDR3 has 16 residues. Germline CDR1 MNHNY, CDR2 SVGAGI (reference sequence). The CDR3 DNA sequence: TGTGCCAGCAGTAGGACCGGGACCTCAGTCACAGATACGCAGTATTTT. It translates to CASSRTGTSVTDTQYF.

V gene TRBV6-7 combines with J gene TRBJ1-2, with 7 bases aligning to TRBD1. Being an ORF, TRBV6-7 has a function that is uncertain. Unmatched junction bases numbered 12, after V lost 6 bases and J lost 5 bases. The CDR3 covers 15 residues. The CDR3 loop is CASRFRRDSTYGYTF. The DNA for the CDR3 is TGTGCCAGCAGATTCCGCCGGGACAGCACATATGGCTACACCTTC.

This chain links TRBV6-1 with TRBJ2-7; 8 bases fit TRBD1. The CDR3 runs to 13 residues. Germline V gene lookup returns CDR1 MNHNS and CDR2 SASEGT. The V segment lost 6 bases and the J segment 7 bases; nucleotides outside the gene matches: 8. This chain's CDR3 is CASRQGAFWEQYF. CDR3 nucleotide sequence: TGTGCCAGCAGGCAGGGGGCCTTTTGGGAGCAGTACTTC.

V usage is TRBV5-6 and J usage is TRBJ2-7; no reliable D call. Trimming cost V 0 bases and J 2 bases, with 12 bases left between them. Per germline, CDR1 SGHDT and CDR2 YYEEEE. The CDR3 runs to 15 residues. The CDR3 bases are TGTGCCAGCAGCTTGGCCTTTTCAGCCGCCTACGAGCAGTACTTC. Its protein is CASSLAFSAAYEQYF.